This T cell receptor (beta chain) was sequenced for a study of blood T cell repertoires in COVID-19. Study-level information: T cells, B-cell-depleted T cells, or PBMCs supplied cDNA or gDNA.

Per germline, CDR1 LNHDA and CDR2 SQIVND (reference sequence). This CDR3 region has 16 residues. Trimming left V 8 bases short and J 3 bases short, with 20 bases between. Some clones are missing from TCRdb's copy, which holds only in-frame ones; the method was immunoSEQ multiplex PCR. The sample contains approximately 140,000 clones, approximately 87% of which appear only once. The sequence was obtained from a woman in her thirties or forties with acute or convalescent COVID-19. The sample comprised peripheral blood. This chain uses TRBV19 with TRBJ1-5; no firm D call. This chain's CDR3 is CASFPGGAGSNQPQHF. As DNA, the CDR3 is TGTGCCAGTTTCCCGGGAGGAGCGGGGTCCAATCAGCCCCAGCATTTT. Combining the CDR3 with reference TRBV19 and TRBJ1-5 gives the whole variable domain DGGITQSPKYLFRKEGQNVTLSCEQNLNHDAMYWYRQDPGQGLRLIYYSQIVNDFQKGDIAEGYSVSREKKESFPLTVTSAQKNPTAFYLCASFPGGAGSNQPQHFGDGTRLSIL.